This TCR beta chain was documented in a study of neurological immune-mediated disorders. The starting material, 2 million PBMCs stored at -80 C, gave rise to the unsorted libraries. Trimming pared 0 bases from V and 0 bases from J, leaving 12 bases between. Germline CDR1 is DFQATT and CDR2 is SNEGSKA (reference sequence). CDR3 size: 16 residues. The making of cDNA relied on 5'RACE with 10-nucleotide random UMIs. Per sequencing run, 15-18 subjects together gave over 190 million TCR-beta sequences. One entry per CDR3 protein results from TCRdb running MiXCR on the 5' RACE reads. The data show some 28,000 distinct CDR3 sequences, about 6.9% seen once. This clonotype was recorded many times. What it recognizes is unknown. General study results and limits: No CDR3 amino acid sequences were shared by expanded clones across subjects, suggesting private repertoires in all groups.

Sequenced input: PBMCs. The J gene is TRBJ2-1, the V gene TRBV20-1, with D unclear. The TCR originated in a woman aged 45-60 years in good health. The DNA for the CDR3 is TGCAGTGCTAGAGATAAGCGCCACGGCTCCTACAATGAGCAGTTCTTC. This codes for CSARDKRHGSYNEQFF.